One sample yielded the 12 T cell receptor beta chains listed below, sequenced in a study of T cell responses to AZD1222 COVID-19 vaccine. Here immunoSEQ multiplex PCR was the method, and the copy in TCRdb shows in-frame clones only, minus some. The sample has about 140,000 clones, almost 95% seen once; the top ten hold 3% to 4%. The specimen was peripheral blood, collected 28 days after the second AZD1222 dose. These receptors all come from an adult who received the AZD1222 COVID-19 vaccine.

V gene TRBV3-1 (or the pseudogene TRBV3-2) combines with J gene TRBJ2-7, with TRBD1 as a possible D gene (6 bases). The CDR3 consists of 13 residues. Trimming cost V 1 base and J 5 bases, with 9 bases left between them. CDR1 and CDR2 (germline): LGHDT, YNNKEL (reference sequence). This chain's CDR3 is CASSQAGADEQYF. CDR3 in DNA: TGTGCCAGCAGCCAAGCAGGGGCGGACGAGCAGTACTTC.

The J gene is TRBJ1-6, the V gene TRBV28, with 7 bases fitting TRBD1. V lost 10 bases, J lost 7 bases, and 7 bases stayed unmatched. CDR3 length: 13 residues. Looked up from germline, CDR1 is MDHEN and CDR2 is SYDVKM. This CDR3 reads CATRTGANSPLHF. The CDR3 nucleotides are TGTGCCACCCGAACAGGGGCCAATTCACCCCTCCACTTT. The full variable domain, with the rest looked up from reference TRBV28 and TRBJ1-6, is DVKVTQSSRYLVKRTGEKVFLECVQDMDHENMFWYRQDPGLGLRLIYFSYDVKMKEKGDIPEGYSVSREKKERFSLILESASTNQTSMYLCATRTGANSPLHFGNGTRLTVT.

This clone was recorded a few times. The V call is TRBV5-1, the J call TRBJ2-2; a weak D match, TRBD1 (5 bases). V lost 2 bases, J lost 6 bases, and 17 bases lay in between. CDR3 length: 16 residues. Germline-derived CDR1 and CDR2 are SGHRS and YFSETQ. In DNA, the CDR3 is TGCGCCAGCAGCTTTCTCGCAGGGCCCTCATCCGGGGAGCTGTTTTTT. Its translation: CASSFLAGPSSGELFF.

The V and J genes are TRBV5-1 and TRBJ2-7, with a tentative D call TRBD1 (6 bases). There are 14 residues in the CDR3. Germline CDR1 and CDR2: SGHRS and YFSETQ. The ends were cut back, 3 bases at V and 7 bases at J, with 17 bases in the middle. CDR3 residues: CASSYSTGPLEQYF. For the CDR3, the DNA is TGCGCCAGCAGCTACTCGACAGGCCCCTTGGAGCAGTACTTC.

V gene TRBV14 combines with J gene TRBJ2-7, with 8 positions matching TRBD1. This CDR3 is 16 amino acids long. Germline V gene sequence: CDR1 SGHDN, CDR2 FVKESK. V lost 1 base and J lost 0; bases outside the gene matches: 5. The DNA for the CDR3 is TGTGCCAGCAGCCAAGGCCGGGACAGGATCTCCTACGAGCAGTACTTC. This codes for CASSQGRDRISYEQYF.

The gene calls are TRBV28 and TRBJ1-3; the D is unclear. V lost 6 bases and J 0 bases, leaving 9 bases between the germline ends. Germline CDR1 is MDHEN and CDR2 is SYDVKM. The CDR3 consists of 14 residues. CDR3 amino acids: CASRALSSGNTIYF. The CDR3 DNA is TGTGCCAGCAGGGCCCTGTCCTCTGGAAACACCATATATTTT.

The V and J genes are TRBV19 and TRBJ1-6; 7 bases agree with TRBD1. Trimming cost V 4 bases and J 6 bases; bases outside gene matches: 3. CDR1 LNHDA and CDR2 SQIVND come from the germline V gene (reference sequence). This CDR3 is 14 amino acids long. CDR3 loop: CASSTGGGNSPLHF. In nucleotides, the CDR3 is TGTGCCAGTAGTACAGGGGGAGGTAATTCACCCCTCCACTTT.

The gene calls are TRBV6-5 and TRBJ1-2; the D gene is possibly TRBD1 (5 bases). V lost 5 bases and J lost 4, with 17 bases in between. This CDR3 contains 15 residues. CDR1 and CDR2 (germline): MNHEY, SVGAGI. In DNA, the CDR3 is TGTGCCAGCAGTCCTGAACAGGTTACGCCCTATGGCTACACCTTC. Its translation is CASSPEQVTPYGYTF.

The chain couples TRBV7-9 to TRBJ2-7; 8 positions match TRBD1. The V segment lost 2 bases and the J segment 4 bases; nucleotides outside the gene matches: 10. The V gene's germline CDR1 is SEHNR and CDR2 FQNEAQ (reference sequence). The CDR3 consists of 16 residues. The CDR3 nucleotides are TGTGCCAGCAGCTTACTAGGGACAGGTCAAAAGTACGAGCAGTACTTC. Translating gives CASSLLGTGQKYEQYF. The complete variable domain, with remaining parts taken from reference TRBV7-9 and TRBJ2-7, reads DTGVSQNPRHKITKRGQNVTFRCDPISEHNRLYWYRQTLGQGPEFLTYFQNEAQLEKSRLLSDRFSAERPKGSFSTLEIQRTEQGDSAMYLCASSLLGTGQKYEQYFGPGTRLTVT.

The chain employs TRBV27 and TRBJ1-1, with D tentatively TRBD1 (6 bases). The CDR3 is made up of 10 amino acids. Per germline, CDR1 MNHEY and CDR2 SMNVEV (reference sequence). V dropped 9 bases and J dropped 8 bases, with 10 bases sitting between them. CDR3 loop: CARRGQEAFF. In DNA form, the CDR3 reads TGTGCCAGGCGAGGACAGGAAGCTTTCTTT.

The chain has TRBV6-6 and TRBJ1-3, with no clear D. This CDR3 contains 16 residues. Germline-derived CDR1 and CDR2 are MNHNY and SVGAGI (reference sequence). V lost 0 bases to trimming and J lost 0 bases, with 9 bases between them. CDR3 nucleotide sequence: TGTGCCAGCAGTTACTCGCACTATAGCTCTGGAAACACCATATATTTT. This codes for CASSYSHYSSGNTIYF.

The CDR3 bases are TGCAGCGGTTCGACTAGCGGGCGTTACAATGAGCAGTTCTTC. Encoded protein: CSGSTSGRYNEQFF. The V and J genes are TRBV29-1 and TRBJ2-1, with TRBD2 matching 10 bases. Per the germline V gene, CDR1 is SQVTM and CDR2 is ANQGSEA. The trim removed 7 bases at V and 4 bases at J, leaving 7 bases unmatched. The CDR3 is 14 residues long.